This note documents a single T cell receptor (beta chain) sequence. Antigen specificity is unknown. The junction does not match germline at one end; this may be a read error. This entry comes from a study of T cells after yellow fever vaccination. Study results and caveats: Clones that expanded after primary vaccination mostly reappeared after the booster (96% CD4, 88% CD8).

For TCR, cDNA came from 5'RACE template switching, which added a universal primer site and UMIs. TCRdb recomputed calls from the 5' RACE reads with MiXCR, one row per CDR3 protein. Of 320,000 or so distinct CDR3 sequences listed, 7% to 10% are singletons. This CDR3 contains 14 residues. This receptor was identified in a man between 18 and 29 years old who received the YFV17D yellow fever vaccine. Sample: PBMCs, taken roughly 45 days after the first yellow fever vaccination. The chain employs TRBV12-3 or TRBV12-4 and TRBJ1-5, with D uncertain. The CDR3 sequence is CASTDPGSNQPKHF. In DNA form, the CDR3 reads TGTGCCAGCACCGACCCCGGTAGCAATCAGCCCAAGCATTTT.